This entry is about one TCR beta chain. The length of the CDR3 is 16 residues. Germline CDR1 reads MNHEY; CDR2 reads SMNVEV (reference sequence). Trimming removed 7 bases from V and 1 base from J, with 19 bases in between. The data originate from a study of blood T cell repertoires in COVID-19. In the authors' workflow: Estimation of nucleated cell counts was performed using reference gene primer amplification. Some clones are missing from TCRdb's copy, which holds only in-frame ones; the method was immunoSEQ multiplex PCR. The D gene and trimming were derived from the DNA, and the V and J assignments and clone size from that table. The repertoire has approximately 300,000 clones, 88% of them found once; the top ten carry 10% to 12%.

J is TRBJ2-5 and V is TRBV27; D possibly corresponds to TRBD2 (6 bases). Input material: peripheral blood. This sequence was found in a woman younger than 45 with COVID-19, enrolled during active disease. In DNA, the CDR3 is TGTGCCAGCAAAAGTTACGAGGGAGGCCTCCAAGAGACCCAGTACTTC. It is translated as CASKSYEGGLQETQYF.